These 3 T cell receptor beta chains were all obtained from the same sample, sequenced in a study of human T cells and chemical hapten exposure. Each CDR3 protein gets one entry after TCRdb re-called the RACE reads with MiXCR. Of about 34,000 distinct CDR3 sequences detected, about 5.5% appear once; the ten largest clones hold more than 10%. As for time point: healthy volunteer bleed at 6 weeks. The total RNA was obtained from whole blood that was not fractionated. Sequencing input: whole blood. The receptors stem from a human donor in good health. Some clones in this sample may be carry-over from other donors' samples.

This clonotype is medium-sized. The chain recombines TRBV20-1 with TRBJ2-3; D unclear. Germline V CDR1 and CDR2: DFQATT, SNEGSKA (reference sequence). CDR3 size: 12 residues. Trimming shortened V by 6 bases and J by 3 bases, and 10 bases separated the two germline ends. CDR3 residues: CSAQMMTDTQYF. The CDR3, as DNA: TGCAGTGCCCAAATGATGACAGATACGCAGTATTTT.

In its sample, this clonotype was seen many times. V and J are TRBV3-1 and TRBJ2-1; 7 bases fit TRBD2. CDR3 size: 14 residues. The V and J ends lost 1 base and 8 bases, in that order; junction bases with no gene match: 5. The germline gives CDR1 LGHDT, CDR2 YNNKEL (reference sequence). CDR3 DNA: TGTGCCAGCAGCCAAGGACTAGCTGTCCATGAGCAGTTCTTC. Protein product: CASSQGLAVHEQFF.

Turning to this clonotype: The junction does not match germline at one end; this may be a read error. The chain joins TRBV7-2 to TRBJ1-2; D is ambiguous. The CDR3 extends over 14 amino acids. Per the germline V gene, CDR1 is SGHTA and CDR2 is FQGNSA. As DNA, the CDR3 is TGTGCCAGCACCCCCGGCAGAAGTAACTATGGCTACATCTTC. The encoded protein is CASTPGRSNYGYIF.